The clone carrying this TCR beta chain was seen repeatedly, ten times or more. With the read ending 3 residues before the CDR3 end, the germline J gene is used to fill in that end. This entry comes from a study of T cell clonality in common variable immunodeficiency. Per germline, CDR1 SEHNR and CDR2 FQNEAQ (reference sequence). The V end lost 5 bases, the J end lost 0 bases, and 8 bases lay between the germline ends. The CDR3 extends over 14 amino acids. Clones were read by immunoSEQ multiplex PCR, and TCRdb kept only the in-frame ones, dropping some. Listed for the sample are about 60,000 clones, none seen a single time.

The sequenced material came from peripheral blood mononuclear cells. The sequence came from a person aged 18 to 70 in good health. The rearrangement uses TRBV7-9 and TRBJ1-5; D unresolved. The sequenced part of the CDR3 DNA is TGTGCCAGCAGCCAGGATTATAGCAATCAGCCC. Protein: CASSQDYSNQP. The full CDR3 protein reads CASSQDYSNQPQHF.